This record concerns one T cell receptor (beta chain) sequence. The CDR3 is made up of 15 amino acids. CDR1 and CDR2 (germline): MGHRA, YSYEKL. The V end lost 0 bases, the J end lost 7 bases, and 12 bases lay between the germline ends. How the authors handled the data: Amplifying reference gene primers gave estimates of nucleated cell counts. The repertoire was sequenced with immunoSEQ multiplex PCR; TCRdb's copy has only in-frame clones and lacks some. V, J and clone size were drawn from that table, and D and trimming were deduced from the DNA. The sample includes fewer than 250,000 clones, approximately 80% of them seen just once. This record comes from a study of blood T cell repertoires in COVID-19. Whole-study context: Sample material is recorded as cDNA or gDNA derived from T cells, B-cell-depleted T cells, or PBMCs.

Specimen: peripheral blood. The receptor comes from a woman between 50 and 59 years old with acute or convalescent COVID-19. The chain employs TRBV4-1 and TRBJ1-4; possible D gene TRBD1, 5 bases. The CDR3 region is CASSQEGGDREKLFF. The DNA for the CDR3 is TGCGCCAGCAGCCAAGAGGGGGGAGATCGTGAAAAACTGTTTTTT.